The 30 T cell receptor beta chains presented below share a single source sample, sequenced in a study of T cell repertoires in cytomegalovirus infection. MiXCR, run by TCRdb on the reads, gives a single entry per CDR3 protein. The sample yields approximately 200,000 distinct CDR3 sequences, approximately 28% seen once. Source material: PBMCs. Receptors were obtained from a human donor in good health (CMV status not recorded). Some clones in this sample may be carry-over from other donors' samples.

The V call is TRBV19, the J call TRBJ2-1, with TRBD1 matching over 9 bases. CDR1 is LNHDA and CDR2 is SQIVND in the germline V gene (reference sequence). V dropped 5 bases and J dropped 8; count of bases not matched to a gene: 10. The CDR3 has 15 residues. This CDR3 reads CASSGGDRASDEQFF. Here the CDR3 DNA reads TGTGCCAGTAGTGGGGGGGACAGGGCAAGCGATGAGCAGTTCTTC.

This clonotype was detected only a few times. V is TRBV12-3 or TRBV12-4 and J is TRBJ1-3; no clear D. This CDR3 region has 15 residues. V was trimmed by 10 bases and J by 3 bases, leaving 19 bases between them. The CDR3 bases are TGTGCCATTTCTCCCGGCCGAGCTTATGGAAACACCATATATTTT. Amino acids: CAISPGRAYGNTIYF.

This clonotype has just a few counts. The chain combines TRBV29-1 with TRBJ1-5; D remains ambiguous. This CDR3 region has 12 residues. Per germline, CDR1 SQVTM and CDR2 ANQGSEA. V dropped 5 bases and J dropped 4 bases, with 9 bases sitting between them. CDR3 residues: CSVRTDNQPQHF. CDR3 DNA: TGCAGCGTTAGAACAGATAATCAGCCCCAGCATTTT. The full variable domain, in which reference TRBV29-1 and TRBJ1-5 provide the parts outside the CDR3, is SAVISQKPSRDICQRGTSLTIQCQVDSQVTMMFWYRQQPGQSLTLIATANQGSEATYESGFVIDKFPISRPNLTFSTLTVSNMSPEDSSIYLCSVRTDNQPQHFGDGTRLSIL.

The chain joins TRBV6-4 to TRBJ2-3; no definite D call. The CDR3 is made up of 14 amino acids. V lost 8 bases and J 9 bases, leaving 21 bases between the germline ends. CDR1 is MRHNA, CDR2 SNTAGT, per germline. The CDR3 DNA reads TGTGCCAGCTCCCGAGAAGCCTCACAAGGGACGCAGTATTTT. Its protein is CASSREASQGTQYF.

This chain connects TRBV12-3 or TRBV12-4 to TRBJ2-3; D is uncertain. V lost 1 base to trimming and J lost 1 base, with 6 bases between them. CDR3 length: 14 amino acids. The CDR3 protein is CASSLVSRTDTQYF. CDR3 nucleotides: TGTGCCAGCAGTTTAGTTTCACGCACAGATACGCAGTATTTT.

In DNA, the CDR3 is TGTGCCAGCAGTGAAGAAGAGGAGGGACCCTGGGGCAATGAGCAGTTCTTC. This codes for CASSEEEEGPWGNEQFF. This chain uses TRBV2 with TRBJ2-1; TRBD2 might be the D (6 bases). CDR3 length: 17 residues. Per germline, CDR1 SNHLY and CDR2 FYNNEI. Trimming shortened V by 1 base and J by 6 bases, and 19 bases separated the two germline ends.

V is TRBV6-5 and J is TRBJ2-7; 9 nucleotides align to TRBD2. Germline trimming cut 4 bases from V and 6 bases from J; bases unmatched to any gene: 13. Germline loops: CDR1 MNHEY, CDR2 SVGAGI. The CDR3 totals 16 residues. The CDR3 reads CASSFASGASNGEQYF. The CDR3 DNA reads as TGTGCCAGCAGTTTTGCTAGCGGGGCTTCAAATGGCGAGCAGTACTTC.

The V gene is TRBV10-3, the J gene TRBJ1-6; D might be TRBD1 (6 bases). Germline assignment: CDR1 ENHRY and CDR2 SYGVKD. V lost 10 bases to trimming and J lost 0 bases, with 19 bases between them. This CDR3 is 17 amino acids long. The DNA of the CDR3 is TGTGCCACTAATTCAGGGGTGGGAAGCTCCTATAATTCACCCCTCCACTTT. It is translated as CATNSGVGSSYNSPLHF.

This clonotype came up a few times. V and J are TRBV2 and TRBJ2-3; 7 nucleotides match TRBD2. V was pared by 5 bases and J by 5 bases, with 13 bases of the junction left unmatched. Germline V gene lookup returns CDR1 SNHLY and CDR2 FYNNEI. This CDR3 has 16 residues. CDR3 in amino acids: CASSSRFRGVGDTQYF. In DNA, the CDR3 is TGTGCCAGCAGTTCCCGGTTTCGGGGGGTCGGAGATACGCAGTATTTT.

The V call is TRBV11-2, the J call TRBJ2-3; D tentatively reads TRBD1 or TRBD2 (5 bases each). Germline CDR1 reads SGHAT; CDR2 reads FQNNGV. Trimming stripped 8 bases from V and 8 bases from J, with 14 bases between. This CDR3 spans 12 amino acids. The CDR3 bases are TGTGCCAGCGGCCGTTCGGGGCGTACGCAGTATTTT. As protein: CASGRSGRTQYF.

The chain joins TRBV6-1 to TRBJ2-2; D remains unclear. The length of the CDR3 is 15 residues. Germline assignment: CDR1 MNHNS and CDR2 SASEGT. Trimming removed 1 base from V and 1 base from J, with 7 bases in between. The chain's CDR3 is CASSEGAWNTGELFF. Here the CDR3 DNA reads TGTGCCAGCAGTGAAGGTGCTTGGAACACCGGGGAGCTGTTTTTT.

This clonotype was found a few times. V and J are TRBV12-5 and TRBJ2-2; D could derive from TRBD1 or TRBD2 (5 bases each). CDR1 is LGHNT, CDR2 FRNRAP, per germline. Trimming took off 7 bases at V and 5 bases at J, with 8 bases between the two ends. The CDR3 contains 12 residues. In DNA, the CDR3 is TGTGCTAGTGATTGGGGGACCGGGGAGCTGTTTTTT. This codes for CASDWGTGELFF.

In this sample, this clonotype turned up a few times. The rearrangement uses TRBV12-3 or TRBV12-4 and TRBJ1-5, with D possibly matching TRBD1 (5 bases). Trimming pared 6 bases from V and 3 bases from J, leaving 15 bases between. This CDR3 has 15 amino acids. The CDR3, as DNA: TGTGCCAGCAGCCGGGAAAAGGACACCAATCAGCCCCAGCATTTT. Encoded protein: CASSREKDTNQPQHF.

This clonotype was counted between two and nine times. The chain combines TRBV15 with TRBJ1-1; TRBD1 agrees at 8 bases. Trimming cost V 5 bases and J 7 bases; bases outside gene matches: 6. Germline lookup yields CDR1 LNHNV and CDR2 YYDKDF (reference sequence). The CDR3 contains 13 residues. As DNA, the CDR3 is TGTGCCACCAGCGCCAGGACAGGGAGTGAAGCTTTCTTT. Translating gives CATSARTGSEAFF.

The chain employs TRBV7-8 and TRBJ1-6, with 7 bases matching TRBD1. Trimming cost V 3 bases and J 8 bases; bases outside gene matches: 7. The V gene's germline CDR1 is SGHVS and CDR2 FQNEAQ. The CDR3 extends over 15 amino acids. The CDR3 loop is CASSFSDRLDSPLHF. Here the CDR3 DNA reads TGTGCCAGCAGCTTTTCGGACAGGTTGGATTCACCCCTCCACTTT.

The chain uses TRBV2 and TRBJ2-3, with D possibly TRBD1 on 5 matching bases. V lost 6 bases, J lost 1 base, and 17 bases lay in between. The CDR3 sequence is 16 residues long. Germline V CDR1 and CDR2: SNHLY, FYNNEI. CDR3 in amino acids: CASSQRGSGGTDTQYF. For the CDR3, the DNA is TGTGCCAGCAGCCAAAGGGGCTCTGGGGGCACAGATACGCAGTATTTT.

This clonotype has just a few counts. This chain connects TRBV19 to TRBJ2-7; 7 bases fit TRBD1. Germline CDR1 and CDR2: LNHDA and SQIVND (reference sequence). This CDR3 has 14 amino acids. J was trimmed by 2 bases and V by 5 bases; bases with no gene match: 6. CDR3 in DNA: TGTGCCAGTAGTCAATCCGGGACAGCCTACGAGCAGTACTTC. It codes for CASSQSGTAYEQYF.

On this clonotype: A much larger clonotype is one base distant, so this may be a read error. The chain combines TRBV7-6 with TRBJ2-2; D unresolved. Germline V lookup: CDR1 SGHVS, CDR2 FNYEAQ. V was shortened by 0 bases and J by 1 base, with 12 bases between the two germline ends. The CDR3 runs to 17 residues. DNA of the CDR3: TGTGCCAGCAGCTTAGCCCTACAGTGGGTGAACACCGGGGAGCTGTTTTTT. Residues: CASSLALQWVNTGELFF. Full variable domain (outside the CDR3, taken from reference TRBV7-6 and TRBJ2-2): GAGVSQSPRYKVTKRGQDVALRCDPISGHVSLYWYRQALGQGPEFLTYFNYEAQQDKSGLPNDRFSAERPEGSISTLTIQRTEQRDSAMYRCASSLALQWVNTGELFFGEGSRLTVL.

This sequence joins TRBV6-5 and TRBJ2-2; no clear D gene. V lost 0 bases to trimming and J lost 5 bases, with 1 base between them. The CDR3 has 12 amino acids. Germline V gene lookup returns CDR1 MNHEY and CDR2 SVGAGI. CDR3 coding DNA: TGTGCCAGCAGTTACTCTACCGGGGAGCTGTTTTTT. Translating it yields CASSYSTGELFF.

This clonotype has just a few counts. CDR3 sequence reads: CASTPGTGWTGELFF. CDR3 DNA: TGTGCCAGCACCCCAGGGACAGGGTGGACCGGGGAGCTGTTTTTT. The chain links TRBV25-1 to TRBJ2-2; 9 bases match TRBD1. The germline V gene has CDR1 MGHDK and CDR2 SYGVNS. Trimming removed 7 bases from V and 5 bases from J; junction bases left unmatched: 8. This CDR3 is 15 amino acids long.

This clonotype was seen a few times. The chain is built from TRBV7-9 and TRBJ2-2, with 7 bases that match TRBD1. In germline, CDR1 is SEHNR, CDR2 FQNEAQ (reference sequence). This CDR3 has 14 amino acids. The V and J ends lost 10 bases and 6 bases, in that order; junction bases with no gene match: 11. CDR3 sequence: CATDRSGIAGELFF. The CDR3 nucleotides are TGTGCCACGGACAGGTCGGGGATCGCCGGGGAGCTGTTTTTT.

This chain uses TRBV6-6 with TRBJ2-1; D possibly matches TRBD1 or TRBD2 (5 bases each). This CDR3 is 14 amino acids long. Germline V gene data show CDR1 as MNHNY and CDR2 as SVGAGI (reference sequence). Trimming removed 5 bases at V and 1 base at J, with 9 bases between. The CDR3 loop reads CASSKRGSYNEQFF. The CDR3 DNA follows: TGTGCCAGCAGTAAGAGGGGTTCCTACAATGAGCAGTTCTTC.

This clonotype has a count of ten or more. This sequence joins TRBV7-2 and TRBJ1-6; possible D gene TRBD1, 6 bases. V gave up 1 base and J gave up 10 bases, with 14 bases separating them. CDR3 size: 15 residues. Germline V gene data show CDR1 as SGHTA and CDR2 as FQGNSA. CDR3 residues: CASSLETGSHSPLHF. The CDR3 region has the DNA TGTGCCAGCAGCTTAGAGACAGGTTCCCACTCACCCCTCCACTTT.

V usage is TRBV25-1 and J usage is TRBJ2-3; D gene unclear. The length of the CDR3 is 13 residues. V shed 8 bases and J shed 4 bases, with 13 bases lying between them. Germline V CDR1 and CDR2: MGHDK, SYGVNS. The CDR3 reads CASLAYGADTQYF. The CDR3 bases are TGTGCCAGCCTGGCCTACGGCGCAGATACGCAGTATTTT. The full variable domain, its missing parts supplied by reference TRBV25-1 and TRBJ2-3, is EADIYQTPRYLVIGTGKKITLECSQTMGHDKMYWYQQDPGMELHLIHYSYGVNSTEKGDLSSESTVSRIRTEHFPLTLESARPSHTSQYLCASLAYGADTQYFGPGTRLTVL.

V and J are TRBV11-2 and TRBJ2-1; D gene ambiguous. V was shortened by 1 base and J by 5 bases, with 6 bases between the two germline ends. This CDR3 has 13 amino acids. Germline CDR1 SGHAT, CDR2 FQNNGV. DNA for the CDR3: TGTGCCAGCAGCTTAGCACATAACAATGAGCAGTTCTTC. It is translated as CASSLAHNNEQFF.

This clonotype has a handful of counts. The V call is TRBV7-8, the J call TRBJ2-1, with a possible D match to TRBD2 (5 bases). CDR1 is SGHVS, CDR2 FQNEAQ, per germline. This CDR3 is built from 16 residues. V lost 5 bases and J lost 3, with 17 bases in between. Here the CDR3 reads CASSPRRTRSYNEQFF. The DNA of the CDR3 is TGTGCCAGCAGCCCCCGGAGGACTCGCAGCTACAATGAGCAGTTCTTC. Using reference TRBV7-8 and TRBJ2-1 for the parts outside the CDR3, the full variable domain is GAGVSQSPRYKVAKRGQDVALRCDPISGHVSLFWYQQALGQGPEFLTYFQNEAQLDKSGLPSDRFFAERPEGSVSTLKIQRTQQEDSAVYLCASSPRRTRSYNEQFFGPGTRLTVL.

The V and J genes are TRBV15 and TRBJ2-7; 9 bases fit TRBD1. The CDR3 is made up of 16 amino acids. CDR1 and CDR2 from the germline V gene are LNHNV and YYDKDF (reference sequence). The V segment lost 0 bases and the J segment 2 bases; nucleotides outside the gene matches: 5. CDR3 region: CATSRDVRDRAYEQYF. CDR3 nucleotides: TGTGCCACCAGCAGAGATGTCCGGGACAGGGCCTACGAGCAGTACTTC.

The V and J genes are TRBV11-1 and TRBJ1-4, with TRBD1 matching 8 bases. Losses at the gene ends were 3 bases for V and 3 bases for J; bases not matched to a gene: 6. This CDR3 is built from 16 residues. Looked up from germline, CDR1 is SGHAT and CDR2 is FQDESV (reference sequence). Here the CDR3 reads CASSFAGGVANEKLFF. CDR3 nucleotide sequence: TGTGCCAGCAGCTTCGCAGGGGGCGTCGCTAATGAAAAACTGTTTTTT.

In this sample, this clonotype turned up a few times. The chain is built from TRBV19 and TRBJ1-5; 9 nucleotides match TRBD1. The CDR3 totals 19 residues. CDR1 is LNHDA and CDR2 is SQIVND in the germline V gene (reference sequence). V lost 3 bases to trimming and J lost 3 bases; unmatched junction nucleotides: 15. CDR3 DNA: TGTGCCAGTAGTATCGACGGGACAGGGAGGAGGACGGACAATCAGCCCCAGCATTTT. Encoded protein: CASSIDGTGRRTDNQPQHF. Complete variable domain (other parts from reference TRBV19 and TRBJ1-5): DGGITQSPKYLFRKEGQNVTLSCEQNLNHDAMYWYRQDPGQGLRLIYYSQIVNDFQKGDIAEGYSVSREKKESFPLTVTSAQKNPTAFYLCASSIDGTGRRTDNQPQHFGDGTRLSIL.

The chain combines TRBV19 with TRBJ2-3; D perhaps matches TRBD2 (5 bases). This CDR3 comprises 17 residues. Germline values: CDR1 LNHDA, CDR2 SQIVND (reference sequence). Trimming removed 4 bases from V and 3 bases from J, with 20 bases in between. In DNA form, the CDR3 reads TGTGCCAGTAGTACCCCCTATGAAGCGTCGGGGACAGATACGCAGTATTTT. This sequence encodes CASSTPYEASGTDTQYF.